This T cell receptor (beta chain) originates from a study of blood T cell repertoires in COVID-19. Study summary: Some COVID-19 samples were acute and others convalescent; all came from the United States, Italy and Spain. The analysed material was cDNA or gDNA that came from T cells, B-cell-depleted T cells, or PBMCs.

As handled by the study authors: Amplification of reference gene primers was used by the study to estimate nucleated cell counts. Only in-frame clones appear in the TCRdb table, and some are missing; sequencing was by immunoSEQ multiplex PCR. For V, J and clone size, that table is used; D and trimming come from the DNA. The sample holds about 120,000 clones, roughly four fifths seen once. V was pared by 7 bases and J by 6 bases, with 13 bases between. Germline CDR1 is SQVTM and CDR2 is ANQGSEA. The CDR3 spans 11 residues. The sequence came from a human donor in a cohort sampled during active COVID-19. The sequenced sample consisted of peripheral blood. The chain combines TRBV29-1 with TRBJ2-7; D unclear. The CDR3 bases are TGCAGCGCCGGAGAGTTGGGCGAGCAGTACTTC. The encoded protein is CSAGELGEQYF.